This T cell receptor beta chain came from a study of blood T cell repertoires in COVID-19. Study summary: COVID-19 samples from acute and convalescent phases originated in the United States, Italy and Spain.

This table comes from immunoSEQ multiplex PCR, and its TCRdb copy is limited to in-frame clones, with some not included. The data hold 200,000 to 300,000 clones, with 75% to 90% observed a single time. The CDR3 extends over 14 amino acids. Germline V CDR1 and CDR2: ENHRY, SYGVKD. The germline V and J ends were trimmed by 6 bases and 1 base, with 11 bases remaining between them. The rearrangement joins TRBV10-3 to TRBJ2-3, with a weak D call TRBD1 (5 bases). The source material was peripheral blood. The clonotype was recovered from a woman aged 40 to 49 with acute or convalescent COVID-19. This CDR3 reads CAIRGVWGTDTQYF. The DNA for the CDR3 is TGTGCCATCAGAGGGGTTTGGGGCACAGATACGCAGTATTTT.